This is a list of T cell receptor beta chains from one sample in a study of cytomegalovirus exposure and HLA in healthy donors. Here immunoSEQ multiplex PCR was the method, and the copy in TCRdb shows in-frame clones only, minus some. The table shows some 100,000 clones, with roughly nine tenths occurring only once. Specimen: PBMCs. The origin of the receptors is a man between 18 and 35 years old in good health and CMV-seropositive. Each CDR3 is given with its conserved first and last residue. A D gene is named only where the DNA matches it firmly. Clone size appears in some rows only: once, few, many, or a class for an expanded clone.

V gene,D gene,J gene,clone size,CDR3 protein,CDR3 DNA
TRBV2,NA,TRBJ2-7,NA,CASSGTYTYEQYF,TGTGCCAGCAGTGGGACATATACCTACGAGCAGTACTTC
TRBV4-1,NA,TRBJ2-2,once,CASSQELTEAGELFF,TGCGCCAGCAGCCAAGAACTTACCGAGGCCGGGGAGCTGTTTTTT
TRBV27,NA,TRBJ1-6,NA,CASSFRSAGGNSYNSPLHF,TGTGCCAGCAGTTTCAGGAGCGCGGGGGGTAACTCCTATAATTCACCCCTCCACTTT
TRBV6-5,NA,TRBJ1-6,few,CASKGQKNSPLHF,TGTGCCAGCAAAGGACAGAAAAATTCACCCCTCCACTTT
TRBV16,NA,TRBJ2-7,NA,CASSIRTVSSYEQYF,TGTGCCAGCAGCATACGGACAGTAAGCTCCTACGAGCAGTACTTC
TRBV6-5,NA,TRBJ2-4,NA,CASSYSTRQADIQYF,TGTGCCAGCAGTTACTCGACAAGACAGGCCGACATTCAGTACTTC
TRBV4-1,NA,TRBJ2-7,NA,CASSHSLGTTTTYEQYF,TGCGCCAGCAGCCACTCCTTAGGGACAACGACTACCTACGAGCAGTACTTC
TRBV14,NA,TRBJ2-7,NA,CASSPDTYEQYF,TGTGCCAGCAGCCCCGACACCTACGAGCAGTACTTC
TRBV5-1,NA,TRBJ1-2,NA,CASSLGENGYTF,TGCGCCAGCAGCTTGGGAGAAAACGGCTACACCTTC
TRBV5-1,TRBD1,TRBJ2-5,NA,CASSRTGGFQETQYF,TGCGCCAGCAGCCGGACAGGGGGTTTCCAAGAGACCCAGTACTTC
TRBV6-5,TRBD1,TRBJ1-2,NA,CASSYLVRGRRGYTF,TGTGCCAGCAGTTATCTCGTTAGGGGGCGGCGCGGCTACACCTTC
TRBV5-6,NA,TRBJ2-5,NA,CASSLGLVEETQYF,TGTGCCAGCAGCTTGGGACTAGTTGAGGAGACCCAGTACTTC
TRBV7-9,TRBD1,TRBJ1-2,once,CASSQTPGQGADGYTF,TGTGCCAGCAGCCAAACTCCCGGACAGGGGGCTGATGGCTACACCTTC
TRBV18,TRBD1,TRBJ2-6,NA,CASSPGQGSSGANVLTF,TGTGCCAGCTCACCCGGACAGGGGAGTTCTGGGGCCAACGTCCTGACTTTC
TRBV7-9,NA,TRBJ1-1,once,CASSFGTTEAFF,TGTGCCAGCAGCTTTGGCACGACTGAAGCTTTCTTT
TRBV14,NA,TRBJ2-3,once,CASSQGLISDTQYF,TGTGCCAGCAGCCAGGGACTGATATCAGATACGCAGTATTTT
TRBV14,NA,TRBJ2-1,once,CASSPRRSTWGDEQFF,TGTGCCAGCAGCCCACGTAGATCTACATGGGGCGATGAGCAGTTCTTC
TRBV7-2,TRBD2,TRBJ2-1,NA,CASSLAGLASYNEQFF,TGTGCCAGCAGCTTAGCGGGACTAGCTTCTTACAATGAGCAGTTCTTC
TRBV5-5,TRBD1,TRBJ2-7,NA,CASSLAGTEIYEQYF,TGTGCCAGCAGCTTGGCCGGGACAGAGATTTACGAGCAGTACTTC
TRBV10-2,NA,TRBJ1-3,NA,CASTLGHVGNTIYF,TGCGCCAGCACCCTGGGACATGTTGGGAACACCATATATTTT
TRBV27,NA,TRBJ1-4,NA,CASSFVGGGARLFF,TGTGCCAGCAGTTTCGTGGGGGGAGGGGCGCGACTGTTTTTT
TRBV5-6,NA,TRBJ2-5,NA,CASSFRYRYQETQYF,TGTGCCAGCAGCTTCCGGTACCGCTACCAAGAGACCCAGTACTTC
TRBV6-5,NA,TRBJ2-7,NA,CAASGGGEQYF,TGTGCCGCTTCCGGGGGAGGCGAGCAGTACTTC
TRBV28,NA,TRBJ1-5,NA,CASSFSMGNQPQHF,TGTGCCAGCAGTTTTAGTATGGGCAATCAGCCCCAGCATTTT
TRBV7-6,NA,TRBJ2-7,NA,CASSHGSGSYEQYF,TGTGCCAGCAGCCACGGGTCAGGGTCGTACGAGCAGTACTTC
TRBV6-1,NA,TRBJ1-5,NA,CASSDPRLRGSNQPQHF,TGTGCCAGCAGTGACCCCAGACTCAGGGGAAGCAATCAGCCCCAGCATTTT
TRBV11-2,NA,TRBJ2-3,NA,CASSLGLYSTDTQYF,TGTGCCAGCAGCTTAGGACTCTATAGCACAGATACGCAGTATTTT
TRBV5-6,TRBD1,TRBJ1-2,few,CASSSWTGARNLGGYTF,TGTGCCAGCAGCTCGTGGACAGGGGCCCGCAATTTAGGAGGCTACACCTTC
TRBV10-2,TRBD1,TRBJ2-5,NA,CASTTGTGEETQYF,TGCGCCAGCACTACGGGGACAGGGGAGGAGACCCAGTACTTC
TRBV7-2,TRBD1,TRBJ1-1,NA,CASSLYPLRQGNTEAFF,TGTGCCAGCAGCTTATACCCTTTACGACAGGGGAACACTGAAGCTTTCTTT
TRBV27,TRBD1,TRBJ2-1,NA,CASSLLTGGGYNEQFF,TGTGCCAGCAGTTTATTAACAGGGGGAGGATACAATGAGCAGTTCTTC
TRBV28,NA,TRBJ1-1,NA,CASNSFTEAFF,TGTGCCAGCAACTCATTCACTGAAGCTTTCTTT
TRBV27,NA,TRBJ2-5,NA,CASSLFGGAIRETQYF,TGTGCCAGCAGTTTATTTGGGGGGGCAATACGAGAGACCCAGTACTTC
TRBV7-9,NA,TRBJ1-5,NA,CASSLAGRVDQPQHF,TGTGCCAGCAGCTTAGCTGGGAGGGTGGACCAGCCCCAGCATTTT
TRBV7-9,TRBD1,TRBJ1-1,NA,CASRQTGGATEAFF,TGTGCCAGCAGACAGACAGGGGGGGCCACTGAAGCTTTCTTT
TRBV25-1,NA,TRBJ1-1,NA,CASSSQNTEAFF,TGTGCCAGCAGTTCACAGAACACTGAAGCTTTCTTT
TRBV6-1,TRBD1,TRBJ2-7,NA,CASSVGTGGSEQYF,TGTGCCAGCAGTGTGGGGACAGGGGGCAGCGAGCAGTACTTC
TRBV13,TRBD1,TRBJ2-5,NA,CASSVATGAQETQYF,TGTGCCAGCAGCGTCGCGACAGGGGCCCAAGAGACCCAGTACTTC
TRBV19,TRBD2,TRBJ2-1,NA,CASSLSGGSVDEQFF,TGTGCCAGTAGTCTTAGCGGGGGAAGTGTGGATGAGCAGTTCTTC
TRBV28,NA,TRBJ1-5,once,CASSFGYQPQHF,TGTGCCAGCAGTTTCGGGTATCAGCCCCAGCATTTT
TRBV18,NA,TRBJ2-7,NA,CASSPPSGYEQYF,TGTGCCAGCTCACCACCCTCGGGTTACGAGCAGTACTTC
TRBV4-1,NA,TRBJ1-5,NA,CASSQVRGQPQHF,TGCGCCAGCAGCCAAGTACGCGGCCAGCCCCAGCATTTT
TRBV6-1,NA,TRBJ1-4,NA,CASRKRDNEKLFF,TGTGCCAGCAGGAAGAGAGATAATGAAAAACTGTTTTTT
TRBV7-6,NA,TRBJ2-1,NA,CASSRGTKGEQFF,TGTGCCAGCAGCAGGGGGACTAAGGGAGAGCAGTTCTTC
TRBV10-3,NA,TRBJ1-2,NA,CAIRNTGISNYGYTF,TGTGCCATCAGGAATACAGGGATATCTAACTATGGCTACACCTTC
TRBV5-4,TRBD1,TRBJ2-1,NA,CASSFDRDRLFF,TGTGCCAGCAGCTTCGACAGGGATCGGCTGTTCTTC
TRBV27,TRBD2,TRBJ2-1,NA,CATRLRGVSNEQFF,TGTGCCACCCGACTGCGGGGGGTATCAAATGAGCAGTTCTTC